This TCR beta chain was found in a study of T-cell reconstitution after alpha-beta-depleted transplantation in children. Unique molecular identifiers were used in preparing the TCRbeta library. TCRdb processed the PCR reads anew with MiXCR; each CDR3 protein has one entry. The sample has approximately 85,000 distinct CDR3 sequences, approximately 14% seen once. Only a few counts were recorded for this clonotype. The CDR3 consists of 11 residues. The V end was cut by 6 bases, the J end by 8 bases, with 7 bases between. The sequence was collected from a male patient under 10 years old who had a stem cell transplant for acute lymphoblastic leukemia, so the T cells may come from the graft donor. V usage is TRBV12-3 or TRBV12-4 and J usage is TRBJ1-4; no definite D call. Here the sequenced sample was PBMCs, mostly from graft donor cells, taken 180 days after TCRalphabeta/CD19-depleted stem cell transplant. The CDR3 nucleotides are TGTGCCAGCAGAAAGGGCGAAAAACTGTTTTTT. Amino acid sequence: CASRKGEKLFF.